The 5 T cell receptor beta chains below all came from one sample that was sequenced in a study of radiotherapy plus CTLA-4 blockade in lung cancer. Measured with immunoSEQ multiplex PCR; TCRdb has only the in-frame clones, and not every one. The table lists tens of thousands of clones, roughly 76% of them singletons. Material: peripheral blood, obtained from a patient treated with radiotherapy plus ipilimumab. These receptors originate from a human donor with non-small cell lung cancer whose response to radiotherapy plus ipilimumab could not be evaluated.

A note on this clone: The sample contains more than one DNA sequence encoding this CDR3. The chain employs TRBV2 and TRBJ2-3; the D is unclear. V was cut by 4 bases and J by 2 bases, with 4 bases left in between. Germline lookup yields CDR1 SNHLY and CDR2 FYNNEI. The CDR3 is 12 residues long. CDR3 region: CASSVLTDTQYF. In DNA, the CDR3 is TGTGCCAGCAGTGTACTCACAGATACGCAGTATTTT.

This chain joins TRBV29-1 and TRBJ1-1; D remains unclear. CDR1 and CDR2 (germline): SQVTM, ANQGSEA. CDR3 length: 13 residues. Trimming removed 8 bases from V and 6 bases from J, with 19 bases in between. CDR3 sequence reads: CSYSERVSAEAFF. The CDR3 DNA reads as TGCAGCTATTCGGAGCGGGTGAGCGCTGAAGCTTTCTTT.

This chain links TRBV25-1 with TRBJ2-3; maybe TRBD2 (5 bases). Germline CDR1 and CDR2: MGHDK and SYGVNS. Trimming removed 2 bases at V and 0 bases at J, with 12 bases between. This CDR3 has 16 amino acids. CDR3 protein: CASSEAGGSSTDTQYF. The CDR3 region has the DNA TGTGCCAGCAGTGAAGCGGGCGGGTCTAGCACAGATACGCAGTATTTT.

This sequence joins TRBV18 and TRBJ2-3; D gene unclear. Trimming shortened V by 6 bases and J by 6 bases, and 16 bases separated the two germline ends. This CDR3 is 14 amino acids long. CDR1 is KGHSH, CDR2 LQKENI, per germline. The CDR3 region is CASSQTRGTDTQYF. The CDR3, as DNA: TGTGCCAGCTCGCAAACTCGAGGTACGGATACGCAGTATTTT. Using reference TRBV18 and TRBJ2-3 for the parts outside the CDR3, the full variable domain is NAGVMQNPRHLVRRRGQEARLRCSPMKGHSHVYWYRQLPEEGLKFMVYLQKENIIDESGMPKERFSAEFPKEGPSILRIQQVVRGDSAAYFCASSQTRGTDTQYFGPGTRLTVL.

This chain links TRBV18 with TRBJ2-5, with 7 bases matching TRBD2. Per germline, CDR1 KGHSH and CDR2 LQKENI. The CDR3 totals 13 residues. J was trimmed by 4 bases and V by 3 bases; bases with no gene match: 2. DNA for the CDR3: TGTGCCAGCTCACCGTCGGGAGGAGAGACCCAGTACTTC. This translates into CASSPSGGETQYF. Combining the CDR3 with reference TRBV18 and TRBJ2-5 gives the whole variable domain NAGVMQNPRHLVRRRGQEARLRCSPMKGHSHVYWYRQLPEEGLKFMVYLQKENIIDESGMPKERFSAEFPKEGPSILRIQQVVRGDSAAYFCASSPSGGETQYFGPGTRLLVL.